One and the same sample provided the 26 T cell receptor beta chains below, sequenced in a study of response to subunit inactivated influenza vaccine. TCRdb re-called the RT-PCR reads with MiXCR, one entry per CDR3 protein. Of hundreds of thousands of distinct CDR3 sequences listed, 15% to 20% were seen once; the top ten hold roughly 11%. The material sequenced was PBMCs from blood, taken around 5 days after vaccination. These receptors were collected from a man aged 45-65 years who received an inactivated influenza vaccine.

This clonotype was recorded at least ten times. The rearrangement links TRBV4-1 to TRBJ2-1; D remains ambiguous. Trimming took off 0 bases at V and 10 bases at J, with 7 bases between the two ends. CDR3 length: 12 amino acids. The germline V gene has CDR1 MGHRA and CDR2 YSYEKL. CDR3: CASSQDYGEQFF. In DNA, the CDR3 is TGCGCCAGCAGCCAAGACTATGGAGAGCAGTTCTTC.

The chain combines TRBV9 with TRBJ1-6, with 8 nucleotides matching TRBD1. The CDR3 has 14 amino acids. Losses at the gene ends were 5 bases for V and 5 bases for J; bases not matched to a gene: 3. Germline V gene data show CDR1 as SGDLS and CDR2 as YYNGEE. In nucleotides, the CDR3 is TGTGCCAGCAGTGGGGACAGGCATAATTCACCCCTCCACTTT. It yields the protein CASSGDRHNSPLHF.

This clonotype was counted once. V usage is TRBV5-1 and J usage is TRBJ2-7; D is undetermined. Germline V gene sequence: CDR1 SGHRS, CDR2 YFSETQ. This CDR3 region has 15 residues. The germline V and J ends were trimmed by 4 bases and 4 bases, with 18 bases remaining between them. The CDR3 is CASSPRTAWSYEQYF. As DNA, the CDR3 is TGCGCCAGCAGCCCGCGAACAGCGTGGTCTTACGAGCAGTACTTC.

The chain employs TRBV21-1 and TRBJ1-1. TRBV21-1 is labeled a pseudogene. The CDR3 length is 14 residues. The CDR3 DNA reads as TGTGCCAGCAGCAAGCCCCGGCTAGGGACTGAAGCTTTCTTT. As protein: CASSKPRLGTEAFF.

The chain couples TRBV18 to TRBJ2-5; 7 positions match TRBD2. J gave up 1 base and V 8 bases, and 7 bases lay outside the gene matches. CDR1 and CDR2 (germline): KGHSH, LQKENI. The CDR3 runs to 14 residues. The CDR3 sequence: CASTASSGQETQYF. For the CDR3, the DNA is TGTGCCAGCACGGCTTCTAGCGGCCAAGAGACCCAGTACTTC.

This clonotype has at least ten counts. V and J are TRBV20-1 and TRBJ2-1; 7 bases align to TRBD2. V lost 2 bases, J lost 7 bases, and 8 bases stayed unmatched. There are 14 residues in the CDR3. Per germline, CDR1 DFQATT and CDR2 SNEGSKA (reference sequence). In DNA, the CDR3 is TGCAGTGCTAGAAGCCGGGACTACGTAAATGAGCAGTTCTTC. It is translated as CSARSRDYVNEQFF.

This sequence joins TRBV6-1 and TRBJ2-4, with D maybe TRBD2 (6 bases). The V and J ends lost 6 bases and 3 bases respectively, with 21 bases between them. Germline V gene lookup returns CDR1 MNHNS and CDR2 SASEGT. The CDR3 length is 17 residues. The CDR3 sequence is CASRGTDSSVGKNIQYF. In DNA form, the CDR3 reads TGTGCCAGCAGGGGGACTGACTCCTCGGTCGGCAAAAACATTCAGTACTTC.

The table lists this clonotype with a few counts. The chain employs TRBV20-1 and TRBJ1-1, with unresolved D. Germline V gene lookup returns CDR1 DFQATT and CDR2 SNEGSKA (reference sequence). This CDR3 contains 14 residues. With 3 bases removed from V and 5 bases from J, the gap between germline ends came to 16 bases. Here the CDR3 DNA reads TGCAGTGCTAGGAAGAGGGAGGTGGGGACTGAAGCTTTCTTT. Protein: CSARKREVGTEAFF.

The V gene is TRBV7-8, the J gene TRBJ2-3, with TRBD1 identical over 9 bases. The length of the CDR3 is 17 residues. V was clipped by 5 bases and J by 1 base; unmatched bases: 10. The germline CDR1 and CDR2 sequences are SGHVS and FQNEAQ. In DNA, the CDR3 is TGTGCCAGCAGCGCCTACAGGGGGCAGATCGGCACAGATACGCAGTATTTT. Protein product: CASSAYRGQIGTDTQYF.

J is TRBJ2-7 and V is TRBV10-3, with 16 bases aligning to TRBD2. The CDR3 totals 21 residues. The V gene end was trimmed by 6 bases and the J gene end by 3 bases; junction bases not matched to a gene: 20. CDR1 is ENHRY and CDR2 is SYGVKD in the germline V gene. In DNA form, the CDR3 reads TGTGCCATCAGAGACGACAAGCTACCGGGACTAGCGGGGGGGCCCCTCTACGAGCAGTACTTC. Translated, it gives CAIRDDKLPGLAGGPLYEQYF.

The chain combines TRBV2 with TRBJ1-2, with D possibly matching TRBD1 (5 bases). Germline V gene lookup returns CDR1 SNHLY and CDR2 FYNNEI. V shed 8 bases and J shed 4 bases, with 11 bases lying between them. CDR3 length: 12 amino acids. This CDR3 reads CASRGELYGYTF. The CDR3, as DNA: TGTGCCAGCCGGGGGGAACTCTATGGCTACACCTTC.

This clonotype was found many times. V and J are TRBV7-2 and TRBJ2-7; TRBD2 matches at 10 bases. The germline V gene encodes CDR1 SGHTA and CDR2 FQGNSA. The CDR3 consists of 17 residues. V gave up 1 base and J gave up 2 bases; unmatched junction bases: 8. CDR3 region: CASSLVYLAGAPYEQYF. The CDR3 coding sequence is TGTGCCAGCAGCTTAGTTTATCTAGCGGGAGCCCCCTACGAGCAGTACTTC.

This clonotype was seen only once. J is TRBJ2-5 and V is TRBV2; the D gene is possibly TRBD2 (6 bases). Trimming left V 5 bases short and J 0 bases short, with 19 bases between. Germline V gene data show CDR1 as SNHLY and CDR2 as FYNNEI. CDR3 length equals 17 residues. The CDR3 nucleotides read TGTGCCAGCAGTTGGCGGGACCCTATTTCGTACCAAGAGACCCAGTACTTC. This translates into CASSWRDPISYQETQYF.

This clonotype occurred a few times. The V call is TRBV4-3, the J call TRBJ2-1, with D perhaps TRBD2 (7 bases). V was pared by 4 bases and J by 3 bases, with 16 bases between. Germline V gene lookup returns CDR1 LGHNA and CDR2 YSLEER. This CDR3 comprises 16 residues. The CDR3 nucleotides read TGCGCCAGCAGCCCGGGGGGCGGAGGCCTCTACAATGAGCAGTTCTTC. Translation gives CASSPGGGGLYNEQFF.

This clonotype has only a few counts. V and J are TRBV12-3 or TRBV12-4 and TRBJ2-1; D not resolved. The CDR3 covers 13 residues. The V and J ends lost 10 bases and 4 bases respectively, with 14 bases between them. In DNA form, the CDR3 reads TGTGCCACTCTTGAGACGGCGTACAATGAGCAGTTCTTC. This gives the protein CATLETAYNEQFF.

The V call is TRBV9, the J call TRBJ2-1, with 8 bases lining up with TRBD1. CDR1 is SGDLS and CDR2 is YYNGEE in the germline V gene. This CDR3 spans 15 amino acids. The V gene end was trimmed by 0 bases and the J gene end by 5 bases; junction bases not matched to a gene: 4. The CDR3 region is CASSVGQGAHNEQFF. For the CDR3, the DNA is TGTGCCAGCAGCGTAGGGCAGGGGGCCCACAATGAGCAGTTCTTC.

In this sample, this clonotype turned up a few times. V is TRBV27 and J is TRBJ2-3; D is ambiguous. In germline, CDR1 is MNHEY, CDR2 SMNVEV (reference sequence). The CDR3 runs 15 residues. V gave up 1 base and J gave up 0 bases, with 8 bases separating them. CDR3 sequence: CASSLWLSSTDTQYF. In nucleotides, the CDR3 is TGTGCCAGCAGTTTATGGCTCTCTAGCACAGATACGCAGTATTTT.

In its sample, this clonotype was seen a few times. This chain connects TRBV28 to TRBJ2-4; 9 nucleotides agree with TRBD1. This CDR3 spans 14 amino acids. The V and J ends lost 5 bases and 6 bases, in that order; junction bases with no gene match: 5. Germline values: CDR1 MDHEN, CDR2 SYDVKM. The CDR3 sequence is CASSAPDRGNIQYF. In DNA, the CDR3 is TGTGCCAGCAGTGCCCCGGACAGGGGAAACATTCAGTACTTC. Variable domain in full (rest from reference TRBV28 and TRBJ2-4): DVKVTQSSRYLVKRTGEKVFLECVQDMDHENMFWYRQDPGLGLRLIYFSYDVKMKEKGDIPEGYSVSREKKERFSLILESASTNQTSMYLCASSAPDRGNIQYFGAGTRLSVL.

In its sample, this clonotype was seen many times. The V gene is TRBV7-2, the J gene TRBJ2-7; TRBD1 aligns across 7 bases. From germline, CDR1 is SGHTA and CDR2 FQGNSA. J gave up 4 bases and V 0 bases, and 9 bases lay outside the gene matches. CDR3 length: 16 amino acids. CDR3 nucleotides: TGTGCCAGCAGCTTAGCGCATCGGACAGGCCGGTACGAGCAGTACTTC. Its translation: CASSLAHRTGRYEQYF.

There are a few counts of this clonotype. V is TRBV5-1 and J is TRBJ2-5; TRBD1 or TRBD2 may be the D gene (5 bases each). The germline V gene has CDR1 SGHRS and CDR2 YFSETQ. The CDR3 extends over 16 amino acids. The ends were cut back, 2 bases at V and 5 bases at J, with 19 bases in the middle. The CDR3 sequence is CASSFSDPGSGETQYF. The CDR3 coding sequence is TGCGCCAGCAGCTTTTCCGATCCGGGGTCAGGGGAGACCCAGTACTTC.

Only a few counts were recorded for this clonotype. The chain uses TRBV5-6 and TRBJ1-2; 9 bases match TRBD1. Germline loops: CDR1 SGHDT, CDR2 YYEEEE. J was trimmed by 3 bases and V by 0 bases; bases with no gene match: 6. This CDR3 comprises 16 residues. This chain's CDR3 is CASSLGGQGRDYGYTF. The CDR3 DNA reads as TGTGCCAGCAGCTTGGGGGGACAGGGACGGGACTATGGCTACACCTTC.

This sequence joins TRBV7-9 and TRBJ2-3, with D maybe TRBD1 (8 bases). CDR1 and CDR2 from the germline V gene are SEHNR and FQNEAQ (reference sequence). This CDR3 is built from 16 residues. With 5 bases removed from V and 6 bases from J, the gap between germline ends came to 21 bases. The CDR3 loop is CASSPSGTGPFDTQYF. CDR3 DNA sequence: TGTGCCAGCAGCCCGAGCGGGACAGGCCCTTTTGATACGCAGTATTTT.

The rearrangement uses TRBV7-2 and TRBJ2-7; 12 bases agree with TRBD2. Germline-derived CDR1 and CDR2 are SGHTA and FQGNSA. The trim removed 0 bases at V and 4 bases at J, leaving 1 base unmatched. This CDR3 has 15 residues. The CDR3 sequence is CASSLALAGGYEQYF. The CDR3, as DNA: TGTGCCAGCAGCTTAGCGCTAGCGGGAGGGTACGAGCAGTACTTC.

The chain carries TRBV4-2 and TRBJ1-2, with 11 bases identical to TRBD1. This CDR3 has 17 residues. CDR1 and CDR2 (germline): LGHNA, YNFKEQ. The V and J ends lost 2 bases and 7 bases, in that order; junction bases with no gene match: 12. In DNA, the CDR3 is TGTGCCAGCAGCCAAACGGACTTGGACAGGGGGCTCTCTGGCTACACCTTC. This translates into CASSQTDLDRGLSGYTF.

This chain uses TRBV10-2 with TRBJ2-2; D call uncertain. In germline, CDR1 is WSHSY, CDR2 SAAADI. This CDR3 spans 15 amino acids. The V end was cut by 4 bases, the J end by 2 bases, with 11 bases between. The CDR3 region is CASSVTSKNTGELFF. The CDR3 coding sequence is TGCGCCAGCAGTGTAACCTCGAAAAACACCGGGGAGCTGTTTTTT.

The chain joins TRBV20-1 to TRBJ2-7; a weak D match, TRBD1 (5 bases). V lost 1 base and J lost 3, with 10 bases in between. Per germline, CDR1 DFQATT and CDR2 SNEGSKA (reference sequence). The CDR3 consists of 13 residues. CDR3 sequence (DNA): TGCAGTGCTAGAGGACAGCGAATCTACGAGCAGTACTTC. Translating gives CSARGQRIYEQYF.